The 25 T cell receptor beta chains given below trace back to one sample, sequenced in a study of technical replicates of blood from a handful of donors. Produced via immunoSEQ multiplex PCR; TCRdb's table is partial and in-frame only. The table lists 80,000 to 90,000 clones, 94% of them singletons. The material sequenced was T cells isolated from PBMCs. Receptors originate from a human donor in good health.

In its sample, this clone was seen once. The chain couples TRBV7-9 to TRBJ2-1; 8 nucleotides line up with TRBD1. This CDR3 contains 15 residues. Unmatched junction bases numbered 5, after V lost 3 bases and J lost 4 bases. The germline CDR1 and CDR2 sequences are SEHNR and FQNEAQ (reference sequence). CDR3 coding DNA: TGTGCCAGCAGCTTCCCAGGGGGCCATTACAATGAGCAGTTCTTC. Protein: CASSFPGGHYNEQFF. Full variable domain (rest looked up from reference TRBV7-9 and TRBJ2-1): DTGVSQNPRHKITKRGQNVTFRCDPISEHNRLYWYRQTLGQGPEFLTYFQNEAQLEKSRLLSDRFSAERPKGSFSTLEIQRTEQGDSAMYLCASSFPGGHYNEQFFGPGTRLTVL.

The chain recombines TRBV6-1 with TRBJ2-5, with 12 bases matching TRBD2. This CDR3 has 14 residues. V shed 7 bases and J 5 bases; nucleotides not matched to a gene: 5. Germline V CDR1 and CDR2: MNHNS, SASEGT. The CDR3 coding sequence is TGTGCCAGCATATTCGGGACTAGCGGGGAGACCCAGTACTTC. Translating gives CASIFGTSGETQYF.

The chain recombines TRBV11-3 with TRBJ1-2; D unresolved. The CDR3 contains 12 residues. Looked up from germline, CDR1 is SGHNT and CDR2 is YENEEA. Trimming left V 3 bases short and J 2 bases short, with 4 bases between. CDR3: CASSFSNYGYTF. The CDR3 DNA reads TGTGCCAGCAGCTTTAGCAACTATGGCTACACCTTC.

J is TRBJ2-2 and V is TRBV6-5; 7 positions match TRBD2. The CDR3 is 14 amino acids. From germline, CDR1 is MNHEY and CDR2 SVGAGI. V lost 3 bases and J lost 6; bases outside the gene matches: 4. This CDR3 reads CASSYGGGPGELFF. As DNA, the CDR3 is TGTGCCAGCAGTTATGGGGGAGGGCCCGGGGAGCTGTTTTTT.

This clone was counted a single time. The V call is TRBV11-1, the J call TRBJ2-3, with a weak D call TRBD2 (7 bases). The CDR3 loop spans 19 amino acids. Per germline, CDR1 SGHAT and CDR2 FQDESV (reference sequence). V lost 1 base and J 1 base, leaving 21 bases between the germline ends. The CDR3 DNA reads TGTGCCAGCAGCTTAGTATTTATGGGGGGGGCCATTGGCACAGATACGCAGTATTTT. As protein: CASSLVFMGGAIGTDTQYF.

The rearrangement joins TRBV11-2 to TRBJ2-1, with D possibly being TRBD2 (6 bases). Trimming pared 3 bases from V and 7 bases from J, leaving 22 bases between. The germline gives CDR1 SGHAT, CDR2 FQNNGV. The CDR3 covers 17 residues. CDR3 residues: CASSFGRASATMNEQFF. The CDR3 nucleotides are TGTGCCAGCAGCTTTGGGCGGGCTAGCGCCACCATGAATGAGCAGTTCTTC. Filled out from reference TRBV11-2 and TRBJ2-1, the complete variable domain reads EAGVAQSPRYKIIEKRQSVAFWCNPISGHATLYWYQQILGQGPKLLIQFQNNGVVDDSQLPKDRFSAERLKGVDSTLKIQPAKLEDSAVYLCASSFGRASATMNEQFFGPGTRLTVL.

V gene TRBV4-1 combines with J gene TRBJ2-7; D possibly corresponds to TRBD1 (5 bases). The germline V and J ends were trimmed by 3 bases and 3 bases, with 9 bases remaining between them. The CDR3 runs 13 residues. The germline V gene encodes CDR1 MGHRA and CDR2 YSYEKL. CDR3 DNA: TGCGCCAGCAGCCACGGAGACAGCTACGAGCAGTACTTC. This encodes CASSHGDSYEQYF.

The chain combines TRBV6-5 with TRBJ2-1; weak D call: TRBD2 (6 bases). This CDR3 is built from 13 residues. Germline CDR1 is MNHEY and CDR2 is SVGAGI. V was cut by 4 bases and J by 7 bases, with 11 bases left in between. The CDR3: CASSWRARNEQFF. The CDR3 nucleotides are TGTGCCAGCAGTTGGAGGGCTAGAAATGAGCAGTTCTTC.

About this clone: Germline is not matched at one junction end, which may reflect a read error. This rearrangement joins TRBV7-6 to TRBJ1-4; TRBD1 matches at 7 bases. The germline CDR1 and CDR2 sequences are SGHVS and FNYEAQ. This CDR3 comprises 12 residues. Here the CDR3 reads CASSPRTGELFF. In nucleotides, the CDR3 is TGTGCCAGCAGCCCGCGTACAGGGGAACTCTTTTTT.

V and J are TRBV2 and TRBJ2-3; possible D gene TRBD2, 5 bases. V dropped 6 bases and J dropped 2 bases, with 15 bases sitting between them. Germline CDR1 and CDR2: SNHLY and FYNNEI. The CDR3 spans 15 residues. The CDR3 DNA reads TGTGCCAGCAGCCTCGGCGGGTCTTTCACAGATACGCAGTATTTT. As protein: CASSLGGSFTDTQYF. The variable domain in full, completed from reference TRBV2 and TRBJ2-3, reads EPEVTQTPSHQVTQMGQEVILRCVPISNHLYFYWYRQILGQKVEFLVSFYNNEISEKSEIFDDQFSVERPDGSNFTLKIRSTKLEDSAMYFCASSLGGSFTDTQYFGPGTRLTVL.

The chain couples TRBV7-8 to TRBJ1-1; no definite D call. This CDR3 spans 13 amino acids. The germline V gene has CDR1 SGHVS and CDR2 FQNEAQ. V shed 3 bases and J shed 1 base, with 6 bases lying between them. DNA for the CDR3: TGTGCCAGCAGCTTTGGCAGGAACACTGAAGCTTTCTTT. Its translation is CASSFGRNTEAFF.

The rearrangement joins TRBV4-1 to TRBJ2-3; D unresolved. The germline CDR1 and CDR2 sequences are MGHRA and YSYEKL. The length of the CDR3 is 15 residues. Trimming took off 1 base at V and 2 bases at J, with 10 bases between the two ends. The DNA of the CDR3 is TGCGCCAGCAGCCAAGGGGCTCCCCTCACAGATACGCAGTATTTT. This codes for CASSQGAPLTDTQYF.

The DNA for the CDR3 is TGTGCCAGCAGTTACACGCCGAGACCGGGACAGGGCGGCTACACCTTC. Translation gives CASSYTPRPGQGGYTF. The chain has TRBV6-5 and TRBJ1-2; TRBD1 matches 9 bases. This CDR3 comprises 16 residues. The germline V gene has CDR1 MNHEY and CDR2 SVGAGI. V trimming: 2 bases; J trimming: 8 bases; junction bases outside the gene matches: 12.

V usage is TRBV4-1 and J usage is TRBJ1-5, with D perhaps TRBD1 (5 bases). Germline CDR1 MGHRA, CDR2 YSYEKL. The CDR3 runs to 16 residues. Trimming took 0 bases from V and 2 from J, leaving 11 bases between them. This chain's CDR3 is CASSQDGGIGNQPQHF. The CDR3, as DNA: TGCGCCAGCAGCCAAGATGGGGGGATCGGCAATCAGCCCCAGCATTTT.

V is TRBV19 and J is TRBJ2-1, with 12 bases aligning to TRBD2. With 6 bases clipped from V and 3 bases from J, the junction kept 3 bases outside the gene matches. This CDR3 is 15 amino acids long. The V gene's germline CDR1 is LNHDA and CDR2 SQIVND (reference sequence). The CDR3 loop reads CASRASGGDYNEQFF. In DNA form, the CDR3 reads TGTGCCAGTAGAGCTAGCGGGGGGGACTACAATGAGCAGTTCTTC.

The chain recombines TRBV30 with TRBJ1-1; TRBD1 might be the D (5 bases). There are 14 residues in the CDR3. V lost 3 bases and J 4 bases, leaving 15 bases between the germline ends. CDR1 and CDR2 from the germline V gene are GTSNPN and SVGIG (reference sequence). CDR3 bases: TGTGCCTGGAGCCACCGTCGGGGGAGCACTGAAGCTTTCTTT. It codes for CAWSHRRGSTEAFF.

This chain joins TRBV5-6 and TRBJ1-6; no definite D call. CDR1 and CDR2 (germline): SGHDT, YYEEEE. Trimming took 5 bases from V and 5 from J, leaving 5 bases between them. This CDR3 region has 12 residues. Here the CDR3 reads CASRLDNSPLHF. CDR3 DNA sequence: TGTGCCAGCAGACTAGATAATTCACCCCTCCACTTT.

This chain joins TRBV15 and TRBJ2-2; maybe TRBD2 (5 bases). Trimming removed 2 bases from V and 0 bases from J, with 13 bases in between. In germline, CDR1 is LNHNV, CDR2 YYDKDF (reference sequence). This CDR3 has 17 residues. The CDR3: CATSRPNGVPNTGELFF. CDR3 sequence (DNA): TGTGCCACCAGCAGACCGAACGGGGTCCCGAACACCGGGGAGCTGTTTTTT.

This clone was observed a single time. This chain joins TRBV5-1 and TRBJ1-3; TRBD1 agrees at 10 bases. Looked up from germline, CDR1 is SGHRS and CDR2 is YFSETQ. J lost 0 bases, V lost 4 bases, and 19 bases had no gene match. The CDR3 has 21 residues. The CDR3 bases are TGCGCCAGCAGCCCACTTGGGACAGGGGTTCGCTTAGGGCTCTCTGGAAACACCATATATTTT. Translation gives CASSPLGTGVRLGLSGNTIYF.

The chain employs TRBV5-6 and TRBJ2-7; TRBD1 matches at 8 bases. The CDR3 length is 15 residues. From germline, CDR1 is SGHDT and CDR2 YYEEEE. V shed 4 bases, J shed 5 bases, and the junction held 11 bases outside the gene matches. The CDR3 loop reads CASSRIGQGRNEQYF. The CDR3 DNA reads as TGTGCCAGCAGCCGGATAGGACAGGGCAGGAACGAGCAGTACTTC.

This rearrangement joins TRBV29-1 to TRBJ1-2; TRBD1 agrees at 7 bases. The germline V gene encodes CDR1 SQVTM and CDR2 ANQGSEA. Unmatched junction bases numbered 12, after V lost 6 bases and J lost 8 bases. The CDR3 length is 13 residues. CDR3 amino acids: CSVGDRETLGYTF. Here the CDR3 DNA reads TGCAGCGTAGGCGACAGGGAAACCCTGGGCTACACCTTC. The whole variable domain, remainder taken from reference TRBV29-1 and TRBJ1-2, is SAVISQKPSRDICQRGTSLTIQCQVDSQVTMMFWYRQQPGQSLTLIATANQGSEATYESGFVIDKFPISRPNLTFSTLTVSNMSPEDSSIYLCSVGDRETLGYTFGSGTRLTVV.

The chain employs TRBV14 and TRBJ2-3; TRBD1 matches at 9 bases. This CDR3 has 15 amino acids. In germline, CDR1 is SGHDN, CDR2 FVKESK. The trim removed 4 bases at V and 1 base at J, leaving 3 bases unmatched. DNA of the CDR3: TGTGCCAGCAGCCTCTGGACAGGGGGCACAGATACGCAGTATTTT. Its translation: CASSLWTGGTDTQYF.

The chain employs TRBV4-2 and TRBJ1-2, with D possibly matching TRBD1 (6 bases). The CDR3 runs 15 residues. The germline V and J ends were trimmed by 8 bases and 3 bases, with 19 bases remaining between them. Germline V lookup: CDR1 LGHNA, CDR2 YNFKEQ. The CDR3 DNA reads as TGTGCCAGCTCCCAAGAAGCGGGGGCCTACTATGGCTACACCTTC. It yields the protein CASSQEAGAYYGYTF.

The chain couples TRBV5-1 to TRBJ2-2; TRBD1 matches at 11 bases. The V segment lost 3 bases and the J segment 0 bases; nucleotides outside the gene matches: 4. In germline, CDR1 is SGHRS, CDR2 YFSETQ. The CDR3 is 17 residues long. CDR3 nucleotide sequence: TGCGCCAGCAGCTGGGCGGGACAGGGGGCGAACACCGGGGAGCTGTTTTTT. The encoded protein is CASSWAGQGANTGELFF.

CDR3 nucleotide sequence: TGTGCCAGCAGCTTATTCAGTGGGGCGAAAGATGGCTACACCTTC. This translates into CASSLFSGAKDGYTF. V is TRBV7-6 and J is TRBJ1-2; the D gene is possibly TRBD1 (5 bases). The CDR3 has 15 amino acids. Germline CDR1 is SGHVS and CDR2 is FNYEAQ. V dropped 2 bases and J dropped 6 bases, with 16 bases sitting between them.